The present T cell receptor beta chain was sequenced within a study of T cells after yellow fever vaccination. TCRdb re-derived calls from the 5' RACE reads in MiXCR, one entry per CDR3 protein. The sample includes roughly 520,000 distinct CDR3 sequences, roughly a fifth seen only once; the top ten take less than 20%. The CDR3 consists of 15 residues. Trimming took 0 bases from V and 5 from J, leaving 11 bases between them. CDR1 and CDR2 from the germline V gene are LGHNA and YSLEER. The rearrangement links TRBV4-3 to TRBJ2-1; D gene ambiguous. Sequenced material: PBMCs, taken about 20 days after the first yellow fever vaccination. The clonotype originates from a man aged 18 to 29 who received the YFV17D yellow fever vaccine. For the CDR3, the DNA is TGCGCCAGCAGCCAAGATAGGGTTGGGGACAATGAGCAGTTCTTC. Amino acids: CASSQDRVGDNEQFF.